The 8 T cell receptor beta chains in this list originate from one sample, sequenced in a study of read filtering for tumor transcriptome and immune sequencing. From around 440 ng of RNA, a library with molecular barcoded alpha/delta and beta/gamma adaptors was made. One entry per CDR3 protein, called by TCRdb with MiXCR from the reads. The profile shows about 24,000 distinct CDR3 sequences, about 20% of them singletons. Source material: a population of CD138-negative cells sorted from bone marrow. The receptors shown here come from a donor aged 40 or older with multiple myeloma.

CDR3: CASSASRVSTDTQYF. The DNA for the CDR3 is TGTGCCAGCAGCGCGAGCCGGGTCAGCACAGATACGCAGTATTTT. The V call is TRBV9, the J call TRBJ2-3, with D unclear. The CDR3 runs 15 residues. V shed 3 bases and J shed 0 bases, with 11 bases lying between them. The germline V gene has CDR1 SGDLS and CDR2 YYNGEE.

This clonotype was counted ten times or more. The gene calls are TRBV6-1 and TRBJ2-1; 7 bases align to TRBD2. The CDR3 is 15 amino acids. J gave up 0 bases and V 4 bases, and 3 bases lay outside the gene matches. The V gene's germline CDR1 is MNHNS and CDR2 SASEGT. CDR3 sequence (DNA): TGTGCCAGCAGTGTGGGAGGGTACTCCTACAATGAGCAGTTCTTC. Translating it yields CASSVGGYSYNEQFF.

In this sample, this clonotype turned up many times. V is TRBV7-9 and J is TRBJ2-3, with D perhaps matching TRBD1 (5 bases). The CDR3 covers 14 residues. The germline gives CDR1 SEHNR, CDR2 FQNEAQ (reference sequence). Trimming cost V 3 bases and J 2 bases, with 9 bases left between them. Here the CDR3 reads CASSFRQTTDTQYF. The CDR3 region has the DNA TGTGCCAGCAGCTTCAGACAGACCACAGATACGCAGTATTTT.

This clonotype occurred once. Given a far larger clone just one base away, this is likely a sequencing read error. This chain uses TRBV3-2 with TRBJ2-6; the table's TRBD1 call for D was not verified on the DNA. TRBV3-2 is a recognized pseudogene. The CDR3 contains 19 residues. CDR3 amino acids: CASSQDMGRTVFGANVLTF. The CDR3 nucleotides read TGTGCCAGCAGCCAAGACATGGGCAGGACAGTCTTTGGGGCCAACGTCCTGACTTTC.

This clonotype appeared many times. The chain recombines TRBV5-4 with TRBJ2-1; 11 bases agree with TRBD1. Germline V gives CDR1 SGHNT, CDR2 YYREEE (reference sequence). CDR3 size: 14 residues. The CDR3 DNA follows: TGTGCAGTCCGGACAGGGGGCGCCTACAATGAGCAGTTCTTC. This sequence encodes CAVRTGGAYNEQFF.

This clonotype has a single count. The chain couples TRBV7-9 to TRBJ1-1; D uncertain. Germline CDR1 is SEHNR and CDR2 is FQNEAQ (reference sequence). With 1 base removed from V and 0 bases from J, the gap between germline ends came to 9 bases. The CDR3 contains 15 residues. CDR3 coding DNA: TGTGCCAGCAGCTTAGGGGCGGGTATGAACACTGAAGCTTTCTTT. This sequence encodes CASSLGAGMNTEAFF.

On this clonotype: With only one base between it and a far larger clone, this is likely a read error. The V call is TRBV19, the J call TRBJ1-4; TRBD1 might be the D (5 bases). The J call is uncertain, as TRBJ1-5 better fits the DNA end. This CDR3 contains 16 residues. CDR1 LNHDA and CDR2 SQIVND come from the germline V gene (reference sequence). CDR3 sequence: CASSNPGLGATDTQHF. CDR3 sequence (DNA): TGTGCCAGTAGCAATCCGGGACTAGGAGCGACAGATACGCAGCATTTT.

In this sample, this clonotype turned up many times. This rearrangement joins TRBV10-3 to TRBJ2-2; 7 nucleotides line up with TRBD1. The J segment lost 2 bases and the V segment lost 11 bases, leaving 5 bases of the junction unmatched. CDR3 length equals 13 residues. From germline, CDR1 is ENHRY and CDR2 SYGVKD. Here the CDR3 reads CAGQAPNTGELFF. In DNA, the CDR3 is TGTGCCGGACAGGCGCCAAACACCGGGGAGCTGTTTTTT.